This is a list of T cell receptor beta chains from one sample in a study of response to subunit inactivated influenza vaccine. TCRdb fed the RT-PCR reads into MiXCR, producing one record per CDR3 protein. This sample has about 570,000 distinct CDR3 sequences, with 12% found just once. Sequencing was performed on PBMCs from blood, taken on the day of vaccination. These receptors were taken from a middle-aged man who received an inactivated influenza vaccine. Each CDR3 is given with its conserved first and last residue. D genes are given only for firm matches. Size is omitted from some rows. Given values are once, few, many or a class for expanded clones.

V	J	D	size	length	CDR3	DNA
TRBV29-1	TRBJ1-2	-	-	14	CSVEGHDGPYGYTF	TGCAGCGTTGAAGGCCACGACGGCCCCTATGGCTACACCTTC
TRBV4-3	TRBJ2-7	TRBD2	-	13	CASSQLGRAEQYF	TGCGCCAGCAGCCAATTAGGGAGGGCCGAGCAGTACTTC
TRBV6-1	TRBJ1-3	-	many	14	CASSHKSSGNTIYF	TGTGCCAGCAGCCACAAGAGCTCTGGAAACACCATATATTTT
TRBV15	TRBJ2-1	TRBD2	few	18	CATSKGLAGGSSYNEQFF	TGTGCCACCAGCAAAGGACTAGCGGGGGGGAGCTCCTACAATGAGCAGTTCTTC
TRBV12-3/TRBV12-4	TRBJ1-2	TRBD1	once	15	CASGPWTGDNYGYTF	TGTGCCAGCGGACCCTGGACAGGGGATAACTATGGCTACACCTTC
TRBV24-1	TRBJ2-2	-	-	15	CATSDFLQGTGELFF	TGTGCCACCAGTGATTTTCTGCAGGGCACCGGGGAGCTGTTTTTT
TRBV5-4	TRBJ1-1	TRBD1	few	16	CASSLVGQRMNTEAFF	TGTGCCAGCAGCTTGGTGGGACAGAGGATGAACACTGAAGCTTTCTTT
TRBV7-2	TRBJ1-3	TRBD1	-	16	CASSLAGGGTGNTIYF	TGTGCCAGCAGCTTAGCCGGAGGGGGCACTGGAAACACCATATATTTT
TRBV7-2	TRBJ1-1	-	-	15	CASSFDGVSNTEAFF	TGTGCCAGCAGCTTTGATGGGGTATCTAACACTGAAGCTTTCTTT
TRBV4-3	TRBJ2-1	-	-	16	CASSQLVGATYNEQFF	TGCGCCAGCAGCCAATTAGTGGGAGCTACTTACAATGAGCAGTTCTTC
TRBV7-2	TRBJ2-7	-	-	14	CASSLEVGPNEQYF	TGTGCCAGCAGCTTAGAAGTGGGGCCTAACGAGCAGTACTTC
TRBV3-1	TRBJ2-1	-	few	14	CASSHSGPNLGQFF	TGTGCCAGCAGCCACAGCGGCCCCAATCTCGGGCAGTTCTTC
TRBV5-1	TRBJ2-3	-	many	13	CASSLDQTDTQYF	TGCGCCAGCAGCCTGGATCAGACAGATACGCAGTATTTT
TRBV30	TRBJ2-7	-	-	14	CAWSVGLLIYEQYF	TGTGCCTGGAGTGTAGGCCTCCTAATTTACGAGCAGTACTTC
TRBV6-5	TRBJ2-3	-	few	16	CASSYSTGFRANTQYF	TGTGCCAGCAGTTACTCGACCGGGTTTCGGGCAAATACGCAGTATTTT
TRBV7-2	TRBJ2-5	TRBD1	-	16	CASSSVRQGPWETQYF	TGTGCCAGCAGCTCCGTTCGACAGGGGCCGTGGGAGACCCAGTACTTC
TRBV2	TRBJ2-7	TRBD2	few	14	CASILAGARNEQYF	TGTGCCAGCATTCTAGCGGGAGCGAGGAACGAGCAGTACTTC
TRBV12-3/TRBV12-4	TRBJ1-1	-	few	14	CASREYRENTEAFF	TGTGCCAGCAGAGAATACAGGGAGAACACTGAAGCTTTCTTT
TRBV5-1	TRBJ2-7	-	many	13	CASSHGHEYEQYF	TGCGCCAGCAGCCACGGACATGAGTACGAGCAGTACTTC
TRBV7-9	TRBJ2-1	TRBD2	many	15	CASSLDRLADNEQFF	TGTGCCAGCAGCTTAGATAGGCTAGCGGACAATGAGCAGTTCTTC
TRBV15	TRBJ2-1	TRBD1	many	14	CATSGTGRYNEQFF	TGTGCCACCAGCGGGACAGGGCGGTACAATGAGCAGTTCTTC
TRBV2	TRBJ1-6	-	-	14	CASSEGQVNSPLHF	TGTGCCAGCAGTGAGGGACAAGTTAATTCACCCCTCCACTTT
TRBV10-2	TRBJ2-7	-	-	14	CASSEEGAVYEQYF	TGCGCCAGCAGTGAGGAGGGAGCGGTATACGAGCAGTACTTC
TRBV5-1	TRBJ2-3	TRBD1	few	14	CASTGQGGSDTQYF	TGCGCCAGCACCGGACAGGGGGGCTCAGATACGCAGTATTTT
TRBV7-9	TRBJ2-3	-	-	14	CASRDLPSTDTQYF	TGTGCCAGCCGCGATCTCCCATCCACAGATACGCAGTATTTT
TRBV12-3/TRBV12-4	TRBJ2-3	-	many	14	CASSLMGSTDTQYF	TGTGCCAGCAGTTTGATGGGTAGCACAGATACGCAGTATTTT
TRBV4-1	TRBJ2-7	TRBD2	-	16	CASSQEPQAGVYEQYF	TGCGCCAGCAGCCAAGAACCCCAGGCGGGGGTCTACGAGCAGTACTTC
TRBV5-1	TRBJ1-1	-	few	18	CASSLAPGAAGQQTEAFF	TGCGCCAGCAGCTTGGCCCCCGGGGCTGCTGGGCAGCAGACTGAAGCTTTCTTT
TRBV10-3	TRBJ2-2	-	few	14	CAISEDVFTGELFF	TGTGCCATCAGTGAGGACGTTTTCACCGGGGAGCTGTTTTTT
TRBV20-1	TRBJ2-1	TRBD2	many	16	CSAREKGLAGVHEQFF	TGCAGTGCTAGAGAGAAGGGTTTAGCGGGAGTCCATGAGCAGTTCTTC
TRBV12-3/TRBV12-4	TRBJ2-3	TRBD2	many	14	CASLELAGVDTQYF	TGTGCCAGCTTAGAACTAGCGGGAGTAGATACGCAGTATTTT
TRBV20-1	TRBJ2-7	-	many	13	CSASGGLGYEQYF	TGCAGTGCTAGTGGGGGTTTAGGCTACGAGCAGTACTTC
TRBV29-1	TRBJ2-7	-	few	13	CSVEATRPYEQYF	TGCAGCGTTGAAGCAACTAGACCATACGAGCAGTACTTC
TRBV7-9	TRBJ2-1	TRBD1	few	16	CASSSRSRDRNNEQFF	TGTGCCAGCAGCTCTCGTTCCCGGGACAGGAACAATGAGCAGTTCTTC
TRBV20-1	TRBJ2-2	-	many	13	CSARVPDTGELFF	TGCAGTGCTAGAGTCCCGGACACCGGGGAGCTGTTTTTT
TRBV9	TRBJ2-6	-	few	15	CASSVGLSGANVLTF	TGTGCCAGCAGCGTAGGCCTCTCTGGGGCCAACGTCCTGACTTTC
TRBV11-2	TRBJ2-1	TRBD2	-	19	CASSRQGTSGGAVANEQFF	TGTGCCAGCAGCCGACAGGGGACTAGCGGGGGGGCCGTAGCCAATGAGCAGTTCTTC
TRBV20-1	TRBJ1-6	-	few	15	CSARYNWGAKSPLHF	TGCAGTGCTAGATATAACTGGGGGGCCAAGTCACCCCTCCACTTT
TRBV29-1	TRBJ1-1	-	few	13	CSVGDGMNTEAFF	TGCAGCGTTGGGGACGGAATGAACACTGAAGCTTTCTTT
TRBV5-1	TRBJ2-1	TRBD2	-	19	CASSPHWFLVSGRDNEQFF	TGCGCCAGCAGCCCGCATTGGTTTCTCGTTAGCGGGAGAGATAATGAGCAGTTCTTC
TRBV12-3/TRBV12-4	TRBJ1-5	TRBD1	many	14	CASSLGQGTQPQHF	TGTGCCAGCAGTCTAGGACAGGGGACCCAGCCCCAGCATTTT
TRBV10-3	TRBJ1-6	-	few	13	CAISELVNSPLHF	TGTGCCATCAGTGAGCTTGTGAATTCACCCCTCCACTTT
TRBV5-1	TRBJ2-5	-	-	18	CASSLVPSGTGYQETQYF	TGCGCCAGCAGCTTGGTCCCTAGCGGGACAGGGTACCAAGAGACCCAGTACTTC
TRBV5-1	TRBJ2-3	-	-	16	CASSLKIQGGTDTQYF	TGCGCCAGCAGCCTGAAAATACAGGGAGGCACAGATACGCAGTATTTT
TRBV12-3/TRBV12-4	TRBJ2-7	-	-	13	CASTSGSFHEQYF	TGTGCCAGCACCAGTGGTTCTTTCCACGAGCAGTACTTC
TRBV5-1	TRBJ2-1	-	few	13	CASRLEVHNEQFF	TGCGCCAGCAGATTGGAAGTTCACAATGAGCAGTTCTTC
TRBV9	TRBJ2-3	-	few	16	CASSVGVSVSTDTQYF	TGTGCCAGCAGCGTAGGTGTCAGCGTTAGCACAGATACGCAGTATTTT
TRBV5-1	TRBJ2-7	-	-	15	CASSLDGNPPYEQYF	TGCGCCAGCAGCTTGGATGGTAACCCACCCTACGAGCAGTACTTC
TRBV5-1	TRBJ2-1	-	few	15	CASSLEAQRDNEQFF	TGCGCCAGCAGCTTGGAGGCCCAAAGGGACAATGAGCAGTTCTTC
TRBV4-3	TRBJ2-1	TRBD1	-	16	CASSQDRTGWYNEQFF	TGCGCCAGCAGCCAAGATCGGACAGGGTGGTACAATGAGCAGTTCTTC
TRBV11-2	TRBJ2-3	-	-	17	CASSLVPGAVSTDTQYF	TGTGCCAGCAGCTTAGTCCCCGGGGCGGTTAGCACAGATACGCAGTATTTT
TRBV14	TRBJ2-2	-	few	13	CASSQDGIGELFF	TGTGCCAGCAGCCAAGATGGCATCGGGGAGCTGTTTTTT
TRBV20-1	TRBJ2-2	-	many	13	CSAMRGRTGELFF	TGCAGTGCTATGAGGGGCAGAACCGGGGAGCTGTTTTTT
TRBV20-1	TRBJ1-1	-	-	13	CSVRGAAYTEAFF	TGCAGTGTGAGGGGGGCGGCGTACACTGAAGCTTTCTTT
TRBV7-9	TRBJ2-3	TRBD2	-	15	CASSLGGTRDYTQYF	TGTGCCAGCAGCTTAGGAGGGACTAGAGATTATACGCAGTATTTT